Following are 18 T cell receptor beta chains from one sample sequenced in a study of cytomegalovirus exposure and HLA in healthy donors. The PCR made use of 60 Vbeta and 13 Jbeta primers. Some clones are missing from TCRdb's copy, which holds only in-frame ones; the method was immunoSEQ multiplex PCR. The sample holds 85,000 to 100,000 clones; about 79% are singletons and the top ten take about 3.5%. Sequenced material: PBMCs. The receptors stem from a male donor in good health and CMV-seropositive.

The CDR3 reads CASSLGQTHVDTIYF. DNA for the CDR3: TGTGCCAGCAGCTTAGGACAGACTCATGTGGACACCATATATTTT. The V call is TRBV11-1, the J call TRBJ1-3, with TRBD1 as a possible D gene (5 bases). Trimming left V 1 base short and J 8 bases short, with 15 bases between. This CDR3 comprises 15 residues. Germline lookup yields CDR1 SGHAT and CDR2 FQDESV (reference sequence).

The rearrangement uses TRBV4-1 and TRBJ2-3; TRBD1 matches 7 bases. CDR1 MGHRA and CDR2 YSYEKL come from the germline V gene. The CDR3 runs to 18 residues. With V trimmed by 4 bases and J by 0 bases, 13 bases remained unmatched. As DNA, the CDR3 is TGCGCCAGCAGCCTAACAGGGGTAGCGCGCTACAGCACAGATACGCAGTATTTT. Translating gives CASSLTGVARYSTDTQYF.

This clone showed up just a few times. This chain joins TRBV18 and TRBJ2-2, with TRBD1 matching over 8 bases. From germline, CDR1 is KGHSH and CDR2 LQKENI. This CDR3 contains 17 residues. V was pared by 0 bases and J by 3 bases, with 6 bases of the junction left unmatched. The CDR3: CASSPPLGQVHTGELFF. Written as DNA, the CDR3 is TGTGCCAGCTCACCACCACTGGGACAGGTCCACACCGGGGAGCTGTTTTTT. Full variable domain (outside the CDR3, taken from reference TRBV18 and TRBJ2-2): NAGVMQNPRHLVRRRGQEARLRCSPMKGHSHVYWYRQLPEEGLKFMVYLQKENIIDESGMPKERFSAEFPKEGPSILRIQQVVRGDSAAYFCASSPPLGQVHTGELFFGEGSRLTVL.

The gene calls are TRBV2 and TRBJ1-4, with a weak D call TRBD1 (6 bases). The germline V gene encodes CDR1 SNHLY and CDR2 FYNNEI. With 2 bases removed from V and 8 bases from J, the gap between germline ends came to 15 bases. This CDR3 contains 15 residues. CDR3 sequence: CASSENRGQPEKLFF. DNA for the CDR3: TGTGCCAGCAGTGAAAATAGAGGACAGCCCGAAAAACTGTTTTTT. Complete variable domain (other parts from reference TRBV2 and TRBJ1-4): EPEVTQTPSHQVTQMGQEVILRCVPISNHLYFYWYRQILGQKVEFLVSFYNNEISEKSEIFDDQFSVERPDGSNFTLKIRSTKLEDSAMYFCASSENRGQPEKLFFGSGTQLSVL.

This chain joins TRBV6-1 and TRBJ1-4, with 9 nucleotides matching TRBD1. The J segment lost 8 bases and the V segment lost 4 bases, leaving 5 bases of the junction unmatched. Germline V gene lookup returns CDR1 MNHNS and CDR2 SASEGT. The CDR3 is made up of 14 amino acids. The CDR3 spells CASSGDREEEKLFF. CDR3 DNA: TGTGCCAGCAGTGGGGACAGGGAGGAAGAAAAACTGTTTTTT.

The chain employs TRBV6-5 and TRBJ1-6, with 8 bases aligning to TRBD1. Germline CDR1 and CDR2: MNHEY and SVGAGI. The V segment lost 0 bases and the J segment 8 bases; nucleotides outside the gene matches: 6. The CDR3 extends over 16 amino acids. This CDR3 is CASSYSSGQGYSPLHF. The DNA of the CDR3 is TGTGCCAGCAGTTACTCCTCCGGACAGGGATATTCACCCCTCCACTTT.

This rearrangement joins TRBV7-9 to TRBJ2-3; 7 nucleotides agree with TRBD2. The V gene end was trimmed by 3 bases and the J gene end by 6 bases; junction bases not matched to a gene: 9. The CDR3 has 15 amino acids. Looked up from germline, CDR1 is SEHNR and CDR2 is FQNEAQ (reference sequence). CDR3 amino acids: CASSFASGDTDTQYF. The CDR3 DNA follows: TGTGCCAGCAGCTTTGCTAGCGGAGATACGGATACGCAGTATTTT.

Here the CDR3 reads CASRAFIGQFDSNQPQHF. In DNA, the CDR3 is TGTGCCAGCAGGGCCTTCATCGGACAGTTCGATAGCAATCAGCCCCAGCATTTT. The genes are TRBV25-1 and TRBJ1-5; TRBD1 might be the D (6 bases). The CDR3 is 18 residues long. Trimming stripped 6 bases from V and 0 bases from J, with 21 bases between. Germline V lookup: CDR1 MGHDK, CDR2 SYGVNS.

The chain couples TRBV29-1 to TRBJ2-2; 11 bases match TRBD1. The CDR3 runs 16 residues. Germline V gene sequence: CDR1 SQVTM, CDR2 ANQGSEA. V trimming: 6 bases; J trimming: 3 bases; junction bases outside the gene matches: 9. CDR3 DNA: TGCAGCGTGGCTTCTGGACAGGGGGCATACACCGGGGAGCTGTTTTTT. Translating gives CSVASGQGAYTGELFF.

This rearrangement joins TRBV10-3 to TRBJ1-5, with 7 bases lining up with TRBD1. This CDR3 is 14 amino acids long. V trimming: 10 bases; J trimming: 1 base; junction bases outside the gene matches: 7. Germline V gene lookup returns CDR1 ENHRY and CDR2 SYGVKD. The CDR3 protein is CATRGGGSNQPQHF. The DNA for the CDR3 is TGTGCCACCAGGGGGGGTGGAAGCAATCAGCCCCAGCATTTT.

The genes are TRBV30 and TRBJ1-3, with 9 bases identical to TRBD1. Trimming removed 3 bases from V and 2 bases from J; junction bases left unmatched: 2. The CDR3 spans 14 residues. The V gene's germline CDR1 is GTSNPN and CDR2 SVGIG (reference sequence). Here the CDR3 DNA reads TGTGCCTGGAGCCGGACAGGGGCTGGAAACACCATATATTTT. This sequence encodes CAWSRTGAGNTIYF.

The V and J genes are TRBV14 and TRBJ1-6; 12 bases fit TRBD1. V shed 5 bases and J 10 bases; nucleotides not matched to a gene: 6. CDR3 length: 15 residues. CDR1 SGHDN and CDR2 FVKESK come from the germline V gene. The CDR3 nucleotides are TGTGCCAGCAGCTGGGACAGGGGGCTGAGGTCACCCCTCCACTTT. Protein sequence: CASSWDRGLRSPLHF.

This chain joins TRBV7-2 and TRBJ1-2; 10 positions match TRBD1. The germline gives CDR1 SGHTA, CDR2 FQGNSA. The CDR3 spans 14 residues. J gave up 2 bases and V 5 bases, and 2 bases lay outside the gene matches. As DNA, the CDR3 is TGTGCCAGCAGCAAGGACAGGGGGAACTATGGCTACACCTTC. Translating it yields CASSKDRGNYGYTF.

This clone was seen only once. This rearrangement joins TRBV19 to TRBJ2-5, with 10 nucleotides matching TRBD2. Germline V CDR1 and CDR2: LNHDA, SQIVND (reference sequence). The CDR3 has 15 residues. J gave up 13 bases and V 5 bases, and 16 bases lay outside the gene matches. The CDR3 DNA is TGTGCCAGTAGTTCCGTTCTAGCGGGGGCGACGTCGGCGTACTTC. It yields the protein CASSSVLAGATSAYF.

V and J are TRBV5-1 and TRBJ2-7; 9 bases align to TRBD1. From germline, CDR1 is SGHRS and CDR2 YFSETQ. CDR3 length: 14 amino acids. With 2 bases clipped from V and 5 bases from J, the junction kept 5 bases outside the gene matches. The CDR3 coding sequence is TGCGCCAGCAGCTTAGGACAGGGGAGAAACGAGCAGTACTTC. Translation gives CASSLGQGRNEQYF.

The chain combines TRBV2 with TRBJ2-7; 8 bases align to TRBD2. V lost 2 bases and J lost 2; bases outside the gene matches: 5. Per the germline V gene, CDR1 is SNHLY and CDR2 is FYNNEI. CDR3 size: 15 residues. The DNA of the CDR3 is TGTGCCAGCAGTGAACAAAGCGGGGGAGCCTACGAGCAGTACTTC. This codes for CASSEQSGGAYEQYF.

In this sample, this clone turned up a few times. The gene calls are TRBV6-5 and TRBJ1-4; no reliable D call. V gave up 1 base and J gave up 10 bases, with 13 bases separating them. The germline V gene encodes CDR1 MNHEY and CDR2 SVGAGI. The CDR3 contains 14 residues. CDR3 nucleotides: TGTGCCAGCAGTTACTTGCTTTTTACCGGAAAACTGTTTTTT. This codes for CASSYLLFTGKLFF.

This chain links TRBV11-2 with TRBJ1-4; the D gene is possibly TRBD1 (5 bases). Germline V gives CDR1 SGHAT, CDR2 FQNNGV. CDR3 length: 13 residues. Trimming shortened V by 7 bases and J by 8 bases, and 14 bases separated the two germline ends. In DNA form, the CDR3 reads TGTGCCAGCACCGTAGGGGTTCGGGAAAAACTGTTTTTT. This translates into CASTVGVREKLFF.